Presented here are 25 T cell receptor beta chains from one specimen sequenced in a study of cytomegalovirus exposure and HLA in healthy donors. Vbeta (60) and Jbeta (13) primers were used in the PCR. Clones were read by immunoSEQ multiplex PCR, and TCRdb kept only the in-frame ones, dropping some. The sample shows some 150,000 clones, approximately 9% of them seen only once. The material sequenced was PBMCs. The receptors shown here come from a male donor in good health and CMV-seronegative.

This clone was counted only a few times. The chain couples TRBV9 to TRBJ2-1, with TRBD2 identical over 9 bases. After removal of 3 bases from V and 6 bases from J, the junction contained 19 bases not matched to a gene. The CDR3 runs to 19 residues. Germline CDR1 is SGDLS and CDR2 is YYNGEE. CDR3 amino acids: CASSAPSLAGQRHGNEQFF. CDR3 bases: TGTGCCAGCAGCGCGCCGTCACTAGCGGGCCAGAGGCATGGCAATGAGCAGTTCTTC.

This clone was seen a few times. The V gene is TRBV6-5, the J gene TRBJ1-1, with a weak D call TRBD1 (5 bases). The germline gives CDR1 MNHEY, CDR2 SVGAGI. CDR3 length: 14 amino acids. V was cut by 6 bases and J by 6 bases, with 17 bases left in between. CDR3 DNA: TGTGCCAGCAGCTACCTCGAAGCGGGGGCTGAAGCTTTCTTT. Translated: CASSYLEAGAEAFF.

This clone was picked up a small number of times. V usage is TRBV7-2 and J usage is TRBJ2-7; D may be TRBD2 (5 bases). In germline, CDR1 is SGHTA, CDR2 FQGNSA. Trimming took off 3 bases at V and 6 bases at J, with 12 bases between the two ends. This CDR3 spans 13 amino acids. In nucleotides, the CDR3 is TGTGCCAGCAGCTTCGAGATAGGAGGCGAGCAGTACTTC. This sequence encodes CASSFEIGGEQYF.

This clone came up a few times. The chain has TRBV4-1 and TRBJ2-2, with D maybe TRBD1 (6 bases). Looked up from germline, CDR1 is MGHRA and CDR2 is YSYEKL. With 1 base removed from V and 6 bases from J, the gap between germline ends came to 15 bases. This CDR3 spans 16 amino acids. The CDR3 region is CASSQGSGQGPGELFF. The DNA for the CDR3 is TGCGCCAGCAGCCAAGGGAGTGGCCAGGGGCCCGGGGAGCTGTTTTTT.

The chain couples TRBV28 to TRBJ2-7, with D perhaps matching TRBD2 (6 bases). The germline V gene has CDR1 MDHEN and CDR2 SYDVKM. Trimming took 3 bases from V and 2 from J, leaving 17 bases between them. The length of the CDR3 is 16 residues. In DNA form, the CDR3 reads TGTGCCAGCAGTTTGACCCCCTGGGGGAGGACCTACGAGCAGTACTTC. Protein: CASSLTPWGRTYEQYF.

This clone appeared a single time. This sequence joins TRBV9 and TRBJ2-1; no clear D gene. Deletions cut 6 bases from V and 0 bases from J, with 10 bases between. The CDR3 consists of 14 residues. CDR1 and CDR2 from the germline V gene are SGDLS and YYNGEE. The CDR3 DNA reads TGTGCCAGCAATAGCTTGAGCTCCTACAATGAGCAGTTCTTC. It specifies CASNSLSSYNEQFF.

The J gene is TRBJ1-1, the V gene TRBV9; the D is unclear. Trimming pared 1 base from V and 4 bases from J, leaving 8 bases between. Germline CDR1 and CDR2: SGDLS and YYNGEE. This CDR3 is built from 13 residues. The CDR3 spells CASSVMETTEAFF. The CDR3 bases are TGTGCCAGCAGCGTAATGGAGACCACTGAAGCTTTCTTT.

This clone has more than one count but fewer than ten. Written as DNA, the CDR3 is TGTGCCAGCAGCTTGTGGACTACCGCGGCCTACAATGAGCAGTTCTTC. Protein: CASSLWTTAAYNEQFF. V usage is TRBV5-4 and J usage is TRBJ2-1; a weak D match, TRBD2 (6 bases). The germline V and J ends were trimmed by 1 base and 2 bases, with 13 bases remaining between them. CDR3 length equals 16 residues. The germline V gene has CDR1 SGHNT and CDR2 YYREEE (reference sequence).

This clone was observed a handful of times. The J gene is TRBJ2-7, the V gene TRBV6-1; possible D gene TRBD1, 5 bases. The CDR3 covers 14 residues. Germline values: CDR1 MNHNS, CDR2 SASEGT. V was trimmed by 5 bases and J by 6 bases, leaving 17 bases between them. The CDR3 reads CASSPRTSLSEQYF. The CDR3 DNA reads as TGTGCCAGCAGTCCCAGGACAAGTTTGAGCGAGCAGTACTTC.

In this sample, this clone turned up a few times. The rearrangement links TRBV2 to TRBJ2-5; weak D call: TRBD1 (5 bases). Trimming stripped 4 bases from V and 7 bases from J, with 16 bases between. The CDR3 totals 14 residues. Germline values: CDR1 SNHLY, CDR2 FYNNEI. The CDR3 here is CASSGDSSIGTQYF. The CDR3 DNA reads TGTGCCAGCAGTGGCGACAGCTCAATAGGGACCCAGTACTTC.

The CDR3 nucleotides are TGTGCCAGCAGTTTGGTCGCGGGAAAACAGCCCCAGCATTTT. The encoded protein is CASSLVAGKQPQHF. The chain employs TRBV28 and TRBJ1-5; D unclear. CDR3 length equals 14 residues. The germline CDR1 and CDR2 sequences are MDHEN and SYDVKM. The ends were cut back, 3 bases at V and 7 bases at J, with 13 bases in the middle.

This clone was detected a few times. V gene TRBV27 combines with J gene TRBJ2-3, with 7 positions matching TRBD1. This CDR3 comprises 15 residues. V shed 2 bases, J shed 2 bases, and the junction held 4 bases outside the gene matches. The germline gives CDR1 MNHEY, CDR2 SMNVEV (reference sequence). CDR3 loop: CASSLQGVFTDTQYF. CDR3 bases: TGTGCCAGCAGTTTACAGGGGGTTTTCACAGATACGCAGTATTTT.

The rearrangement links TRBV9 to TRBJ2-7, with D unresolved. V was pared by 10 bases and J by 2 bases, with 16 bases between. The length of the CDR3 is 13 residues. CDR1 and CDR2 (germline): SGDLS, YYNGEE. In DNA, the CDR3 is TGTGCCGGCCCCCTAGGCTCACCCTACGAGCAGTACTTC. Translation gives CAGPLGSPYEQYF.

This clone has more than one count but fewer than ten. The J gene is TRBJ1-5, the V gene TRBV28, with TRBD1 matching over 8 bases. CDR1 is MDHEN, CDR2 SYDVKM, per germline. CDR3 length equals 15 residues. The ends lost 4 bases at V and 4 bases at J; junction bases unmatched: 6. CDR3 sequence: CASSSQGAWNQPQHF. The CDR3 coding sequence is TGTGCCAGCAGTTCCCAGGGGGCTTGGAATCAGCCCCAGCATTTT.

The V call is TRBV4-3, the J call TRBJ1-2; D unresolved. Germline V gene data show CDR1 as LGHNA and CDR2 as YSLEER. Deletions cut 0 bases from V and 4 bases from J, with 12 bases between. This CDR3 has 15 residues. The CDR3 is CASSQERSGSYGYTF. The CDR3 DNA sequence: TGCGCCAGCAGCCAAGAGAGGTCTGGGAGCTATGGCTACACCTTC.

A remark on this clone: The sample has other DNA sequences that encode this CDR3 too. The chain employs TRBV9 and TRBJ2-1; possibly TRBD2 for D (5 bases). The length of the CDR3 is 15 residues. V dropped 2 bases and J dropped 0 bases, with 9 bases sitting between them. Germline V CDR1 and CDR2: SGDLS, YYNGEE. The CDR3 is CASSVDLSSYNEQFF. CDR3 in DNA: TGTGCCAGCAGCGTGGACTTGAGCTCCTACAATGAGCAGTTCTTC.

The chain uses TRBV19 and TRBJ1-1; D might be TRBD1 (5 bases). CDR1 LNHDA and CDR2 SQIVND come from the germline V gene (reference sequence). The CDR3 totals 14 residues. Trimming took off 5 bases at V and 1 base at J, with 11 bases between the two ends. CDR3 DNA sequence: TGTGCCAGTAGTCTGGGACTTTCGAACACTGAAGCTTTCTTT. Amino acids: CASSLGLSNTEAFF.

The V call is TRBV21-1, the J call TRBJ2-1; the table's D gene call, TRBD1, was not cross checked with the DNA. TRBV21-1 is a pseudogene segment. CDR3 length: 15 amino acids. CDR3 sequence (DNA): TGTGCCAGCAGCAAATGGGCAGGGGGCCGGAATGAGCAGTTCTTC. It encodes CASSKWAGGRNEQFF.

This clone has a handful of counts. The V and J genes are TRBV6-6 and TRBJ2-3; a weak D match, TRBD1 (6 bases). CDR3 size: 15 residues. CDR1 and CDR2 (germline): MNHNY, SVGAGI (reference sequence). V lost 6 bases and J lost 6, with 19 bases in between. CDR3 DNA: TGTGCCAGCAGCCCGCAGGGGCCGTCGAGGGATACGCAGTATTTT. It codes for CASSPQGPSRDTQYF.

This chain joins TRBV4-1 and TRBJ1-2; the match to TRBD1 covers 7 bases. Germline V CDR1 and CDR2: MGHRA, YSYEKL. The junction had 13 bases not matched to a gene; V was cut back by 1 base and J by 5 bases. The CDR3 is 17 amino acids. This CDR3 is CASSQVWDSKELYGYTF. The CDR3 coding sequence is TGCGCCAGCAGCCAAGTTTGGGACAGCAAAGAGTTATATGGCTACACCTTC.

This clone has only a few counts. The chain joins TRBV7-9 to TRBJ1-1, with D unclear. The germline CDR1 and CDR2 sequences are SEHNR and FQNEAQ (reference sequence). This CDR3 contains 13 residues. Trimming shortened V by 5 bases and J by 8 bases, and 15 bases separated the two germline ends. The CDR3 nucleotides read TGTGCCAGCAGCCTCACCCTCCCGAGCGAAGCTTTCTTT. It yields the protein CASSLTLPSEAFF.

There are a few counts of this clone. The chain combines TRBV25-1 with TRBJ2-2; 7 nucleotides agree with TRBD1. Germline V gene sequence: CDR1 MGHDK, CDR2 SYGVNS. The CDR3 is 16 residues long. The ends lost 3 bases at V and 0 bases at J; junction bases unmatched: 4. For the CDR3, the DNA is TGTGCCAGCAGTGACTCAACAGGGGCGAACACCGGGGAGCTGTTTTTT. Translated, it gives CASSDSTGANTGELFF.

This clone was seen a few times. The chain couples TRBV6-5 to TRBJ1-5; 10 nucleotides align to TRBD1. CDR3 length: 15 residues. With V trimmed by 6 bases and J by 4 bases, 6 bases remained unmatched. CDR1 MNHEY and CDR2 SVGAGI come from the germline V gene. For the CDR3, the DNA is TGTGCCAGCAGACCCGGGACAGGGGTAAATCAGCCCCAGCATTTT. Translated, it gives CASRPGTGVNQPQHF.

The V gene is TRBV5-1, the J gene TRBJ2-1; 10 bases line up with TRBD1. Germline V CDR1 and CDR2: SGHRS, YFSETQ. The CDR3 runs to 15 residues. V trimming: 4 bases; J trimming: 9 bases; junction bases outside the gene matches: 10. DNA for the CDR3: TGCGCCAGCAGCCCCAGAAGGACAGGGGGAAGTGAGCAGTTCTTC. Its protein product is CASSPRRTGGSEQFF.

The chain is built from TRBV6-1 and TRBJ1-2, with D possibly being TRBD1 (6 bases). Trimming shortened V by 0 bases and J by 3 bases, and 17 bases separated the two germline ends. The CDR3 contains 17 residues. Germline lookup yields CDR1 MNHNS and CDR2 SASEGT. The CDR3 reads CASSEAWRGRKDYGYTF. The CDR3 DNA sequence: TGTGCCAGCAGTGAAGCTTGGCGGGGGCGTAAAGACTATGGCTACACCTTC.